This TCR beta chain is drawn from a study of TIL therapy for anti-PD-1-resistant metastatic lung cancer. Study-wide background: Tumors carried a median roughly 1.5 non-synonymous mutations per megabase.

Time point denoted: pre-treatment sample, taken before nivolumab and TIL therapy. The libraries were made with immunoSEQ v3. Some clones are missing from TCRdb's copy, which holds only in-frame ones; the method was immunoSEQ multiplex PCR. Of 20,000 to 25,000 clones listed, 60% to 85% are singletons. This CDR3 is 16 amino acids long. Trimming stripped 4 bases from V and 5 bases from J, with 21 bases between. The germline CDR1 and CDR2 sequences are SGHNT and YYREEE (reference sequence). The starting material was blood, obtained at baseline. The TCR comes from a person aged 25 to 80 with non-small cell lung cancer. The rearrangement links TRBV5-4 to TRBJ2-5; D might be TRBD1 (5 bases). CDR3 in amino acids: CASSRKGQGAVETQYF. In DNA form, the CDR3 reads TGTGCCAGCAGCCGAAAGGGGCAAGGGGCGGTCGAGACCCAGTACTTC.